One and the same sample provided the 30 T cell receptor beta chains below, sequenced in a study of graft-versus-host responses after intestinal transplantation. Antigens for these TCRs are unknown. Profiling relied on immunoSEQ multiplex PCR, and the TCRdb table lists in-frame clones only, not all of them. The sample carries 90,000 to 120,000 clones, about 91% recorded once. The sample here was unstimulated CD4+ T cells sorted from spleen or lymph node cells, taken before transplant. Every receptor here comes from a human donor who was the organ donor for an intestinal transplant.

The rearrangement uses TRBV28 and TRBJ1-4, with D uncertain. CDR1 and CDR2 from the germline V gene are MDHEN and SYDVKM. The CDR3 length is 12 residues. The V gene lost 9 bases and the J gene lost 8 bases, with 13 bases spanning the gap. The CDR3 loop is CASRPGGEKLFF. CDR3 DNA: TGTGCCAGTCGACCCGGCGGCGAAAAACTGTTTTTT.

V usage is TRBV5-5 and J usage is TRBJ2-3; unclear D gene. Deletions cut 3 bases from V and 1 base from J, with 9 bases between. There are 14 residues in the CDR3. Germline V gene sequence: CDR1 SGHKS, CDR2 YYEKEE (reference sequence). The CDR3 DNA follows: TGTGCCAGCAGCTCCAGGACGGGCACAGATACGCAGTATTTT. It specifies CASSSRTGTDTQYF.

The CDR3 nucleotides read TGTGCCACCAGCAGAGACCCCGGTCAGCCCCAGCATTTT. Translation gives CATSRDPGQPQHF. The chain couples TRBV15 to TRBJ1-5, with unresolved D. Germline V gene data show CDR1 as LNHNV and CDR2 as YYDKDF (reference sequence). This CDR3 has 13 residues. V lost 0 bases to trimming and J lost 6 bases, with 6 bases between them. Drawing the rest from reference TRBV15 and TRBJ1-5, the complete variable domain is DAMVIQNPRYQVTQFGKPVTLSCSQTLNHNVMYWYQQKSSQAPKLLFHYYDKDFNNEADTPDNFQSRRPNTSFCFLDIRSPGLGDTAMYLCATSRDPGQPQHFGDGTRLSIL.

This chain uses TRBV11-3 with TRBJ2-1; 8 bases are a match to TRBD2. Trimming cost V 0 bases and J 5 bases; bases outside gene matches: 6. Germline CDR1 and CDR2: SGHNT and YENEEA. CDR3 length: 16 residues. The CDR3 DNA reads TGTGCCAGCAGCTTAGATGTAGCGGGATTCAACAATGAGCAGTTCTTC. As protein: CASSLDVAGFNNEQFF.

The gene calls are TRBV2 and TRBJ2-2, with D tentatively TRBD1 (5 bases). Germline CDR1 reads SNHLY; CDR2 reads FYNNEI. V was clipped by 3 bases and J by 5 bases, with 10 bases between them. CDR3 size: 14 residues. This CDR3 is CASSEARVTGELFF. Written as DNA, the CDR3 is TGTGCCAGCAGTGAGGCCAGGGTAACCGGGGAGCTGTTTTTT.

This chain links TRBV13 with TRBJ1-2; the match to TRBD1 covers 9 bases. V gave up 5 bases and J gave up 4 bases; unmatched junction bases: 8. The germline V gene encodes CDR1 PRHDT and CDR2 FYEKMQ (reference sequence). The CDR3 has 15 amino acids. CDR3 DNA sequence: TGTGCCAGCAGCGCCCGGGGACAGGGTGTCTATGGCTACACCTTC. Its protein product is CASSARGQGVYGYTF.

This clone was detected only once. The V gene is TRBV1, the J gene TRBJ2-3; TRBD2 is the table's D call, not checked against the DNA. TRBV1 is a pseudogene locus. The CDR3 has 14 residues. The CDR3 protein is CTSKTGLANYTQYF. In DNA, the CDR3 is TGCACCAGCAAGACGGGACTAGCGAACTATACGCAGTATTTT.

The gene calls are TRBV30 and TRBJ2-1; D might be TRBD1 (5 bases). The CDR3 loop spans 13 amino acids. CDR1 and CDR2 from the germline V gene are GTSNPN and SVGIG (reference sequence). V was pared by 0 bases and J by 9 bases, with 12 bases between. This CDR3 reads CAWSVLWGPEQFF. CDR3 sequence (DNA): TGTGCCTGGAGTGTACTTTGGGGCCCTGAGCAGTTCTTC.

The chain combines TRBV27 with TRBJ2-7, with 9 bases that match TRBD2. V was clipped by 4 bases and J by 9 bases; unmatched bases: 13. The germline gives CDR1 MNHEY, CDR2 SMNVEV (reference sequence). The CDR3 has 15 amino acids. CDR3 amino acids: CASSSSGTSPRRQYF. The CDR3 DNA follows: TGTGCCAGCAGTTCATCCGGGACTAGCCCTAGGAGGCAGTACTTC.

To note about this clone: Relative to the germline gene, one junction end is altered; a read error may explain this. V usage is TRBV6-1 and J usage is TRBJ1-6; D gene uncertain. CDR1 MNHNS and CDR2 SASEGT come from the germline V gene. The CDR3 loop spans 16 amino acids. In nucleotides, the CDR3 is TGTGCCAGCAGTGGACCAGTGAGCTCCTATAATTCATCCCTCCACTTT. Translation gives CASSGPVSSYNSSLHF.

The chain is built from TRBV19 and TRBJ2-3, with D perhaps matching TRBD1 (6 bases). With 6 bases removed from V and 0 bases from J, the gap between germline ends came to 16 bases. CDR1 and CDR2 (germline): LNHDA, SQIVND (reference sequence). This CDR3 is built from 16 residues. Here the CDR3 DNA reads TGTGCCAGTAGCCCCTGGGCAGGGGCGAGCACAGATACGCAGTATTTT. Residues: CASSPWAGASTDTQYF.

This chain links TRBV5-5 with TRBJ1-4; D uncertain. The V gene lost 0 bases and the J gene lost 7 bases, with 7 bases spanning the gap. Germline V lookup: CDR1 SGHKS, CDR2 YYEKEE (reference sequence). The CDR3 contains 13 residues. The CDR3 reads CASSLAPSEKLFF. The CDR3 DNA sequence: TGTGCCAGCAGCTTGGCTCCGAGTGAAAAACTGTTTTTT. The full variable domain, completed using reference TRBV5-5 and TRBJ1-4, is DAGVTQSPTHLIKTRGQQVTLRCSPISGHKSVSWYQQVLGQGPQFIFQYYEKEERGRGNFPDRFSARQFPNYSSELNVNALLLGDSALYLCASSLAPSEKLFFGSGTQLSVL.

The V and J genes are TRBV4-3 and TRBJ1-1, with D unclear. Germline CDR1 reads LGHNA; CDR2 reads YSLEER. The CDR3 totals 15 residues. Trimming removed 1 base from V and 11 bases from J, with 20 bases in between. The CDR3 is CASSQVWVARGSAFF. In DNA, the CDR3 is TGCGCCAGCAGCCAAGTATGGGTTGCACGCGGCTCGGCTTTCTTT.

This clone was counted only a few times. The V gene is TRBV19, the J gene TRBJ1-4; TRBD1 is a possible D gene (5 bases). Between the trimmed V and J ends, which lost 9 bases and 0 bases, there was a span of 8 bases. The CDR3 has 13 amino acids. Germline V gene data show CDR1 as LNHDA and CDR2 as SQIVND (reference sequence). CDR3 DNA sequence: TGTGCCAGCCGACAGACAACTAATGAAAAACTGTTTTTT. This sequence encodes CASRQTTNEKLFF.

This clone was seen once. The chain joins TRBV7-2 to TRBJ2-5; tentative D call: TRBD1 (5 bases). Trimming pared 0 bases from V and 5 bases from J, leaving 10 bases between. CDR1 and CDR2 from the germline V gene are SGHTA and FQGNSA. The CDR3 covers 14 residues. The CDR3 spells CASSLAGRQETQYF. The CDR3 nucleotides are TGTGCCAGCAGCTTAGCGGGGCGTCAGGAGACCCAGTACTTC.

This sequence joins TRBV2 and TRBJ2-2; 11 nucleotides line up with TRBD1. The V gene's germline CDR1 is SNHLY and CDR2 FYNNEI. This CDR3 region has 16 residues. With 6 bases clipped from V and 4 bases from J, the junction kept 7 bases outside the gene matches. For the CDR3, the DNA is TGTGCCAGCAGATGGGACAGGGGGTCTAGCACCGGGGAGCTGTTTTTT. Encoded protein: CASRWDRGSSTGELFF.

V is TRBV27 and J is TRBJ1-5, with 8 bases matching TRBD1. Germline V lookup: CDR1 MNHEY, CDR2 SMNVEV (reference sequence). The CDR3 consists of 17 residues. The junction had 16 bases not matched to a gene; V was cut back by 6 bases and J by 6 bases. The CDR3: CASRTGQGLGEGQPQHF. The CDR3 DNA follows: TGTGCCAGCAGAACAGGACAGGGTCTAGGTGAGGGTCAGCCCCAGCATTTT.

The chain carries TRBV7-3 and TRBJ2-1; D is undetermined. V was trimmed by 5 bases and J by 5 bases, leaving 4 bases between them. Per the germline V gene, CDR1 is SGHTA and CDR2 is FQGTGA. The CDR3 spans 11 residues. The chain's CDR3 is CASSIDNEQFF. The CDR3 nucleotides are TGTGCCAGCAGCATCGACAATGAGCAGTTCTTC.

The CDR3 DNA reads as TGTGCCAGCAGCTTGGGGACAGGGGGCCTGGGCTACGAGCAGTACTTC. It is translated as CASSLGTGGLGYEQYF. V gene TRBV5-4 combines with J gene TRBJ2-7, with 11 bases fitting TRBD1. V shed 0 bases, J shed 3 bases, and the junction held 5 bases outside the gene matches. This CDR3 spans 16 amino acids. Germline-derived CDR1 and CDR2 are SGHNT and YYREEE (reference sequence).

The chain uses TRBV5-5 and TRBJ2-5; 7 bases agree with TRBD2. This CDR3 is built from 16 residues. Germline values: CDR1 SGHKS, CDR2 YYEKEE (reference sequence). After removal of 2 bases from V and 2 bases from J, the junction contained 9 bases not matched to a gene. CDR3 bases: TGTGCCAGCAGCTTTGGTTGGCTAGCGGAGCAAGAGACCCAGTACTTC. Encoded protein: CASSFGWLAEQETQYF. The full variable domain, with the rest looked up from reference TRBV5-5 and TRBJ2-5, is DAGVTQSPTHLIKTRGQQVTLRCSPISGHKSVSWYQQVLGQGPQFIFQYYEKEERGRGNFPDRFSARQFPNYSSELNVNALLLGDSALYLCASSFGWLAEQETQYFGPGTRLLVL.

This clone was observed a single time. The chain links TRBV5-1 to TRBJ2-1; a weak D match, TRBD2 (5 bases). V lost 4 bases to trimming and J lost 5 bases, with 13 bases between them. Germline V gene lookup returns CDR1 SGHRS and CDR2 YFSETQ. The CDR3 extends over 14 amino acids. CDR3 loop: CASSPQTTHNEQFF. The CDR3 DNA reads TGCGCCAGCAGCCCGCAGACTACTCACAATGAGCAGTTCTTC. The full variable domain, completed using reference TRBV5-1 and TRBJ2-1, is KAGVTQTPRYLIKTRGQQVTLSCSPISGHRSVSWYQQTPGQGLQFLFEYFSETQRNKGNFPGRFSGRQFSNSRSEMNVSTLELGDSALYLCASSPQTTHNEQFFGPGTRLTVL.

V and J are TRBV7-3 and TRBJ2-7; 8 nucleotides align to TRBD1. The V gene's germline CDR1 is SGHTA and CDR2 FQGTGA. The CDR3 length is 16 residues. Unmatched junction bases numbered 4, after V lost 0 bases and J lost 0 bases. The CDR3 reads CASSLTVGQGSYEQYF. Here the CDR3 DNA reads TGTGCCAGCAGCTTAACGGTTGGACAGGGCTCCTACGAGCAGTACTTC.

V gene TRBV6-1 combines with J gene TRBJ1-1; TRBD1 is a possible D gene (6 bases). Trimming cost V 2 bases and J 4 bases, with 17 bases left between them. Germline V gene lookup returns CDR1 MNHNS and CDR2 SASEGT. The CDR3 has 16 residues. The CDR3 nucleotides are TGTGCCAGCAGTGAATATCTCAGGGGAATCGGCACTGAAGCTTTCTTT. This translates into CASSEYLRGIGTEAFF.

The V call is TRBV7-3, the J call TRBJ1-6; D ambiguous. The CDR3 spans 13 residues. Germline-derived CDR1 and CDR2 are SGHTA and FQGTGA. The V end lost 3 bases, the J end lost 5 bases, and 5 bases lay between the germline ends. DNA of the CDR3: TGTGCCAGCAGCTTCAGTGATAATTCACCCCTCCACTTT. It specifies CASSFSDNSPLHF.

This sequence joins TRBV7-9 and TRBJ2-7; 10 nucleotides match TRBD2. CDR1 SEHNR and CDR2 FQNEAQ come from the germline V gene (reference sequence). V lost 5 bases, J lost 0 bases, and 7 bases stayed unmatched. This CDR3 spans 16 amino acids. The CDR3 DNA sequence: TGTGCCAGCAGCCCTAGGACTAGCGGCACCTCCTACGAGCAGTACTTC. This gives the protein CASSPRTSGTSYEQYF.

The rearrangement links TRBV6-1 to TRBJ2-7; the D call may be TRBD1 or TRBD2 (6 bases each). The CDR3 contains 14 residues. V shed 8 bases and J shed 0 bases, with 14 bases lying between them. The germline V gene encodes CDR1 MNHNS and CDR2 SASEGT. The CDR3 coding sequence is TGTGCCAGCGAAAAAAAGGGGGGCTCCTACGAGCAGTACTTC. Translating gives CASEKKGGSYEQYF.

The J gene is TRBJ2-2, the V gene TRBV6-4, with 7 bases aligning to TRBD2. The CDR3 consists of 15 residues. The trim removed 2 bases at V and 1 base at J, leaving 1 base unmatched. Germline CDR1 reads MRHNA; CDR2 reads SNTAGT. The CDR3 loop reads CASSDASGNTGELFF. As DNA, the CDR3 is TGTGCCAGCAGTGACGCTAGCGGGAACACCGGGGAGCTGTTTTTT.

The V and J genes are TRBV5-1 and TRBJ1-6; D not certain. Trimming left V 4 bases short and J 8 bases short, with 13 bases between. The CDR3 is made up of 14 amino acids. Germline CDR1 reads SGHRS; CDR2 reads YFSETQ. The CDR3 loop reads CASSPGSGHSPLHF. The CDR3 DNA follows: TGCGCCAGCAGCCCTGGCAGCGGTCATTCACCCCTCCACTTT.

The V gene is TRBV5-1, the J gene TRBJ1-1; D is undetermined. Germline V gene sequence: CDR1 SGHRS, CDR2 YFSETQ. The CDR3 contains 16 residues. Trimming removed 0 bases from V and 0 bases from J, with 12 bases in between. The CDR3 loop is CASSLGGPVLNTEAFF. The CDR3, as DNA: TGCGCCAGCAGCTTGGGAGGCCCAGTGTTGAACACTGAAGCTTTCTTT. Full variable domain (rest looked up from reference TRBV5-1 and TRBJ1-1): KAGVTQTPRYLIKTRGQQVTLSCSPISGHRSVSWYQQTPGQGLQFLFEYFSETQRNKGNFPGRFSGRQFSNSRSEMNVSTLELGDSALYLCASSLGGPVLNTEAFFGQGTRLTVV.

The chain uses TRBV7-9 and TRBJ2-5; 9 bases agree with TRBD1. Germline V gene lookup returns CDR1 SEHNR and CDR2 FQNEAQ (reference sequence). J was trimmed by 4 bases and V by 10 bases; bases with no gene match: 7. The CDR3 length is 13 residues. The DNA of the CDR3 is TGTGCCACCGGGACAGGGTTTACAGAGACCCAGTACTTC. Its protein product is CATGTGFTETQYF. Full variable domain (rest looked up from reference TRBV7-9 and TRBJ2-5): DTGVSQNPRHKITKRGQNVTFRCDPISEHNRLYWYRQTLGQGPEFLTYFQNEAQLEKSRLLSDRFSAERPKGSFSTLEIQRTEQGDSAMYLCATGTGFTETQYFGPGTRLLVL.